The 25 T cell receptor beta chains given below trace back to one sample, sequenced in a study of memory CD4+ T cells and cytomegalovirus serostatus. Single viable CD3+CD4+CD8-CD45RO+ cells were sorted as the memory CD4+ T cells. The repertoire was sequenced with immunoSEQ multiplex PCR; TCRdb's copy has only in-frame clones and lacks some. The sample contains about 42,000 clones, around 80% of which appear only once. Sample: memory CD4+ T cells from blood. Receptors were obtained from an adult in good health and CMV-seronegative.

V usage is TRBV14 and J usage is TRBJ2-2, with 10 bases aligning to TRBD2. J was trimmed by 3 bases and V by 1 base; bases with no gene match: 2. This CDR3 contains 16 residues. The germline CDR1 and CDR2 sequences are SGHDN and FVKESK. In DNA, the CDR3 is TGTGCCAGCAGCCAAGTTCTAGCGGGGGACACCGGGGAGCTGTTTTTT. It translates to CASSQVLAGDTGELFF. The full variable domain, rest sourced from reference TRBV14 and TRBJ2-2, is EAGVTQFPSHSVIEKGQTVTLRCDPISGHDNLYWYRRVMGKEIKFLLHFVKESKQDESGMPNNRFLAERTGGTYSTLKVQPAELEDSGVYFCASSQVLAGDTGELFFGEGSRLTVL.

V usage is TRBV4-2 and J usage is TRBJ2-7, with 10 bases aligning to TRBD2. The junction had 17 bases not matched to a gene; V was cut back by 3 bases and J by 6 bases. CDR3 length: 18 amino acids. Germline loops: CDR1 LGHNA, CDR2 YNFKEQ. DNA of the CDR3: TGTGCCAGCAGCCAGGGCCTAGCGGGGGCGGTCGGAGGTACCGAGCAGTACTTC. Amino acids: CASSQGLAGAVGGTEQYF.

V is TRBV6-1 and J is TRBJ2-7; D is possibly TRBD2 (5 bases). The CDR3 totals 13 residues. V was cut by 7 bases and J by 5 bases, with 15 bases left in between. Germline V gene sequence: CDR1 MNHNS, CDR2 SASEGT. CDR3 nucleotides: TGTGCCAGCACCCCGAGGGTGGGCAACGAGCAGTACTTC. This translates into CASTPRVGNEQYF.

V is TRBV19 and J is TRBJ1-1; TRBD1 might be the D (5 bases). Germline-derived CDR1 and CDR2 are LNHDA and SQIVND (reference sequence). The CDR3 spans 15 residues. V lost 6 bases, J lost 1 base, and 15 bases lay in between. This chain's CDR3 is CASSSSRAKNTEAFF. The CDR3 coding sequence is TGTGCCAGTAGCTCGTCCAGGGCGAAGAACACTGAAGCTTTCTTT.

The genes are TRBV5-5 and TRBJ2-2; the D gene is possibly TRBD2 (5 bases). Trimming took off 2 bases at V and 6 bases at J, with 11 bases between the two ends. The germline V gene encodes CDR1 SGHKS and CDR2 YYEKEE (reference sequence). This CDR3 is built from 14 residues. The CDR3 sequence: CASSLLLRAGELFF. The CDR3 bases are TGTGCCAGCAGCTTACTTTTGAGGGCCGGGGAGCTGTTTTTT.

V and J are TRBV6-1 and TRBJ1-1; tentatively, D is TRBD1 (5 bases). V was cut by 2 bases and J by 9 bases, with 7 bases left in between. There are 11 residues in the CDR3. Germline assignment: CDR1 MNHNS and CDR2 SASEGT. CDR3 sequence reads: CASSETGKAFF. The CDR3 DNA follows: TGTGCCAGCAGTGAAACAGGTAAAGCTTTCTTT.

This clone was seen once. J is TRBJ2-2 and V is TRBV5-4, with 11 bases identical to TRBD1. Germline assignment: CDR1 SGHNT and CDR2 YYREEE (reference sequence). The CDR3 has 16 amino acids. V dropped 4 bases and J dropped 4; count of bases not matched to a gene: 6. The CDR3 DNA sequence: TGTGCCAGCAGCCGCCGGGACAGGGGGGCCACCGGGGAGCTGTTTTTT. It encodes CASSRRDRGATGELFF. The full variable domain, in which reference TRBV5-4 and TRBJ2-2 provide the parts outside the CDR3, is ETGVTQSPTHLIKTRGQQVTLRCSSQSGHNTVSWYQQALGQGPQFIFQYYREEENGRGNFPPRFSGLQFPNYSSELNVNALELDDSALYLCASSRRDRGATGELFFGEGSRLTVL.

The chain recombines TRBV10-2 with TRBJ1-1, with D unclear. The V gene lost 5 bases and the J gene lost 2 bases, with 15 bases spanning the gap. The germline gives CDR1 WSHSY, CDR2 SAAADI. The CDR3 length is 15 residues. The CDR3: CASSPDGEGNTEAFF. In DNA form, the CDR3 reads TGCGCCAGCAGTCCCGATGGGGAGGGAAACACTGAAGCTTTCTTT.

The V call is TRBV28, the J call TRBJ1-5, with TRBD1 identical over 11 bases. Trimming cost V 7 bases and J 5 bases; bases outside gene matches: 7. The CDR3 extends over 15 amino acids. CDR1 MDHEN and CDR2 SYDVKM come from the germline V gene. The CDR3 DNA is TGTGCCAGCAAGGGAGGACAGGGGGCTTATCAGCCCCAGCATTTT. Translation: CASKGGQGAYQPQHF.

The chain recombines TRBV6-5 with TRBJ1-4; D may be TRBD1 (6 bases). Germline assignment: CDR1 MNHEY and CDR2 SVGAGI. This CDR3 comprises 15 residues. V lost 2 bases and J 5 bases, leaving 12 bases between the germline ends. CDR3 region: CASSYDGTSNEKLFF. CDR3 nucleotides: TGTGCCAGCAGTTACGACGGGACATCAAATGAAAAACTGTTTTTT.

There are a few counts of this clone. At one end the junction does not follow the germline gene, possibly because of a read error. The rearrangement joins TRBV15 to TRBJ1-5, with D possibly being TRBD1 (6 bases). Germline V CDR1 and CDR2: LNHNV, YYDKDF (reference sequence). The CDR3 loop spans 13 amino acids. DNA of the CDR3: TGTGCCACCAGCAGAGATCAGGGGACACGGCGCAATTTT. It yields the protein CATSRDQGTRRNF.

The J gene is TRBJ2-1, the V gene TRBV19, with D perhaps matching TRBD1 or TRBD2 (7 bases each). This CDR3 has 14 amino acids. Germline CDR1 and CDR2: LNHDA and SQIVND (reference sequence). V lost 9 bases, J lost 4 bases, and 16 bases lay in between. The CDR3 loop is CASRQGGAYNEQFF. CDR3 bases: TGTGCCAGCCGACAGGGAGGGGCGTACAATGAGCAGTTCTTC. Full variable domain (outside the CDR3, taken from reference TRBV19 and TRBJ2-1): DGGITQSPKYLFRKEGQNVTLSCEQNLNHDAMYWYRQDPGQGLRLIYYSQIVNDFQKGDIAEGYSVSREKKESFPLTVTSAQKNPTAFYLCASRQGGAYNEQFFGPGTRLTVL.

The sample holds a few counts of this clone. The chain joins TRBV10-3 to TRBJ1-1, with D uncertain. Germline loops: CDR1 ENHRY, CDR2 SYGVKD. The CDR3 runs 15 residues. V was pared by 0 bases and J by 2 bases, with 10 bases between. The CDR3 nucleotides read TGTGCCATCAGTGAGTCTATGAGAGTCAACACTGAAGCTTTCTTT. This codes for CAISESMRVNTEAFF.

This clone has a handful of counts. The chain recombines TRBV2 with TRBJ2-7; the D is unclear. This CDR3 is built from 13 residues. The V gene lost 4 bases and the J gene lost 2 bases, with 9 bases spanning the gap. Per germline, CDR1 SNHLY and CDR2 FYNNEI. CDR3 region: CASSGGWAYEQYF. CDR3 nucleotide sequence: TGTGCCAGCAGTGGCGGTTGGGCCTACGAGCAGTACTTC.

The chain couples TRBV11-2 to TRBJ2-1, with 8 positions matching TRBD2. Germline lookup yields CDR1 SGHAT and CDR2 FQNNGV. Losses at the gene ends were 6 bases for V and 3 bases for J; bases not matched to a gene: 7. This CDR3 has 15 residues. This chain's CDR3 is CASRMSGGDYNEQFF. The CDR3 bases are TGTGCCAGCAGGATGAGCGGGGGAGACTACAATGAGCAGTTCTTC.

The chain has TRBV19 and TRBJ1-1; D is perhaps TRBD1 (5 bases). Trimming removed 3 bases from V and 2 bases from J, with 13 bases in between. Germline V CDR1 and CDR2: LNHDA, SQIVND (reference sequence). The CDR3 is 15 amino acids. The CDR3 region has the DNA TGTGCCAGTAGTATGGTCAGGGCCCTTAACACTGAAGCTTTCTTT. Its translation is CASSMVRALNTEAFF.

The J gene is TRBJ2-7, the V gene TRBV20-1; D unresolved. V was shortened by 0 bases and J by 3 bases, with 3 bases between the two germline ends. The CDR3 is made up of 11 amino acids. In germline, CDR1 is DFQATT, CDR2 SNEGSKA (reference sequence). CDR3 in amino acids: CSARDGYEQYF. The CDR3 DNA follows: TGCAGTGCTAGAGACGGCTACGAGCAGTACTTC.

V and J are TRBV6-6 and TRBJ1-6; possible D gene TRBD1, 5 bases. CDR1 is MNHNY, CDR2 SVGAGI, per germline (reference sequence). V was clipped by 6 bases and J by 7 bases, with 13 bases between them. The CDR3 is made up of 14 amino acids. CDR3 protein: CASRGVSGNSPLHF. CDR3 in DNA: TGTGCCAGCAGGGGGGTGAGTGGGAATTCACCCCTCCACTTT.

This clone showed up just once. V is TRBV7-6 and J is TRBJ1-6, with D uncertain. From germline, CDR1 is SGHVS and CDR2 FNYEAQ. V was trimmed by 10 bases and J by 6 bases, leaving 16 bases between them. The CDR3 contains 14 residues. The CDR3 region is CATSGNPFNSPLHF. The CDR3 DNA reads as TGTGCCACCTCCGGGAACCCCTTTAATTCACCCCTCCACTTT.

This chain links TRBV7-2 with TRBJ2-3; the D is unclear. The CDR3 is 13 amino acids. Deletions cut 5 bases from V and 4 bases from J, with 10 bases between. Germline values: CDR1 SGHTA, CDR2 FQGNSA. The CDR3 region is CASSQRHSDTQYF. CDR3 DNA: TGTGCCAGCAGCCAAAGACATTCAGATACGCAGTATTTT.

The chain is built from TRBV6-6 and TRBJ1-2; D is uncertain. The V gene's germline CDR1 is MNHNY and CDR2 SVGAGI (reference sequence). This CDR3 is 12 amino acids long. Deletions cut 7 bases from V and 3 bases from J, with 9 bases between. CDR3 sequence: CASKEQDYGYTF. The CDR3 coding sequence is TGTGCCAGCAAGGAGCAGGACTATGGCTACACCTTC.

The rearrangement links TRBV6-1 to TRBJ1-5; a weak D match, TRBD1 (5 bases). Germline lookup yields CDR1 MNHNS and CDR2 SASEGT. Trimming removed 5 bases at V and 1 base at J, with 12 bases between. This CDR3 contains 15 residues. In DNA form, the CDR3 reads TGTGCCAGCAGTCCGAGTCGGGGGAGCAATCAGCCCCAGCATTTT. It codes for CASSPSRGSNQPQHF.

The rearrangement links TRBV7-2 to TRBJ1-4; 10 bases map to TRBD1. After removal of 5 bases from V and 7 bases from J, the junction contained 4 bases not matched to a gene. The CDR3 is 14 residues long. Germline loops: CDR1 SGHTA, CDR2 FQGNSA. This CDR3 reads CASSPDRGSEKLFF. The CDR3 bases are TGTGCCAGCAGCCCGGACAGGGGGTCTGAAAAACTGTTTTTT.

The chain links TRBV6-1 to TRBJ1-6; D perhaps matches TRBD1 (5 bases). Trimming left V 4 bases short and J 6 bases short, with 10 bases between. The CDR3 runs 14 residues. Germline V gene lookup returns CDR1 MNHNS and CDR2 SASEGT. The CDR3 DNA sequence: TGTGCCAGCAGTGTGGGGCCTATTAATTCACCCCTCCACTTT. This translates into CASSVGPINSPLHF.

V is TRBV6-5 and J is TRBJ2-2, with 8 bases that match TRBD1. The CDR3 totals 15 residues. After removal of 10 bases from V and 4 bases from J, the junction contained 11 bases not matched to a gene. From germline, CDR1 is MNHEY and CDR2 SVGAGI. Here the CDR3 reads CATVPDRGATGELFF. As DNA, the CDR3 is TGTGCCACCGTACCCGACAGGGGCGCCACCGGGGAGCTGTTTTTT.